This entry features one T cell receptor beta chain sequence. The antigen is not known. These data are taken from a study of cytomegalovirus exposure and HLA in healthy donors. General study results and limits: The analysis excluded some indistinguishable V segments, including TRBV6-2 and TRBV6-3. Apparent HLA restriction characterized most CMV-associated TCR beta chains in a later analysis. According to reports, the classifier identified cytomegalovirus status with high specificity and sensitivity.

The CDR3 extends over 15 amino acids. CDR1 is SGHDT, CDR2 YYEEEE, per germline. Trimming removed 5 bases at V and 2 bases at J, with 17 bases between. The primer mix had 60 Vbeta and 13 Jbeta primers. The method was immunoSEQ multiplex PCR; TCRdb's version includes in-frame clones alone and lacks a portion of them. The sample has tens of thousands of clones, 55% to 75% seen once; the top ten hold 9.5% to 13%. The study sampled nominally healthy donors, though unrecorded immune exposures were likely. The chain combines TRBV5-6 with TRBJ2-7, with D perhaps TRBD2 (7 bases). What was sequenced was PBMCs. The receptor comes from a woman aged 40 to 55 in good health and CMV-seropositive. The chain's CDR3 is CASRQQQGGTYEQYF. The CDR3 nucleotides read TGTGCCAGCAGACAACAACAGGGAGGGACCTACGAGCAGTACTTC.